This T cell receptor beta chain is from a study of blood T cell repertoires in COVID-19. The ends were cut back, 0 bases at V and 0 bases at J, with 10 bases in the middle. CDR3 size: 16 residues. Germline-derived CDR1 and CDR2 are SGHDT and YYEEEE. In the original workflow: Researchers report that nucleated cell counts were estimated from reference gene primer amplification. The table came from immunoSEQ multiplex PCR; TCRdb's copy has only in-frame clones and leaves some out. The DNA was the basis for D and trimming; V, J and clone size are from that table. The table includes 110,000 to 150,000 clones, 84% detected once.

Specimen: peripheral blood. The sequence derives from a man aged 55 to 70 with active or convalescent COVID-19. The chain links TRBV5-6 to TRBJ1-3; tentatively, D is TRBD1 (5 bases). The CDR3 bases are TGTGCCAGCAGCTTGGTAGGGGCAGCCTCTGGAAACACCATATATTTT. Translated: CASSLVGAASGNTIYF.